The sequence of this T cell receptor (beta chain) was determined in a study of OX40 agonist ivuxolimab in advanced cancers. The table lists this clone with a few counts. Sequencing used immunoSEQ multiplex PCR; TCRdb keeps in-frame clones, though not all of them. The table lists 30,000 to 35,000 clones, roughly 80% of them singletons. The CDR3 runs to 14 residues. Germline CDR1 and CDR2: SGHDT and YYEEEE. The ends lost 7 bases at V and 5 bases at J; junction bases unmatched: 10. The origin of this receptor is an adult with an advanced solid tumor such as melanoma, head and neck, liver or kidney cancer. This chain joins TRBV5-6 and TRBJ2-7; TRBD1 matches at 9 bases. The sequencing here drew on CD4+ or CD8+ T cells sorted from blood, taken in a trial of the OX40 agonist ivuxolimab. The CDR3 loop reads CASLRTGVGNEQYF. The CDR3 DNA follows: TGTGCCAGCTTAAGGACAGGGGTGGGGAACGAGCAGTACTTC.